Below are 23 T cell receptor beta chains sequenced from a single sample in a study of T cell repertoires in cytomegalovirus infection (dated by TCRdb to between 2018 and 2021). For these TCRs, the target antigens are not known. Instrument on record: Illumina HiSeq 1500. TCRdb trimmed public reads at Q25 via fastp, called clones via MiXCR and kept in-frame beta chains. Every entry covers one CDR3 protein and lists the most common genes and DNA from its rows. The sample profile shows some 920,000 distinct CDR3 sequences; more than 25% of them were found once. Of the sample, 11% to 15% falls within the top ten clones. Reading the label with the study, this specimen's treatment or condition is: in vitro stimulation with specific CMV peptide epitopes to enrich CMV-specific T cells. The sequenced sample was cultured CD8+ T cells from PBMCs, obtained from culture after CMV antigen stimulation. Every receptor here comes from a human donor in good health (CMV status not recorded). Some clones in this sample may be carry-over from other donors' samples.

The sample holds a few counts of this clonotype. This chain joins TRBV7-2 and TRBJ2-3, with a weak D call TRBD2 (6 bases). The CDR3 covers 14 residues. The ends were cut back, 5 bases at V and 4 bases at J, with 13 bases in the middle. Germline CDR1 reads SGHTA; CDR2 reads FQGNSA. This chain's CDR3 is CASSPSGWADTQYF. In DNA, the CDR3 is TGTGCCAGCAGCCCCAGCGGGTGGGCAGATACGCAGTATTTT.

The sample holds a few counts of this clonotype. The chain combines TRBV12-3 or TRBV12-4 with TRBJ1-4, with 7 bases identical to TRBD1. V lost 3 bases, J lost 3 bases, and 7 bases stayed unmatched. There are 16 residues in the CDR3. The CDR3, as DNA: TGTGCCAGCAGTTTCATAGGGGGCTTTTCTAATGAAAAACTGTTTTTT. As protein: CASSFIGGFSNEKLFF.

This clonotype has just a few counts. The chain is built from TRBV6-2 or TRBV6-3 and TRBJ2-7; D tentatively reads TRBD1 or TRBD2 (5 bases each). This CDR3 has 13 amino acids. CDR1 and CDR2 (germline): MNHEY, SVGEGT. The V end was cut by 2 bases, the J end by 7 bases, with 12 bases between. The CDR3 DNA sequence: TGTGCCAGCAGTTACCGCCCTGGGGGTGAGCAGTACGTC. Translated, it gives CASSYRPGGEQYV.

The chain uses TRBV20-1 and TRBJ2-3; tentative D call: TRBD2 (6 bases). The V end was cut by 6 bases, the J end by 2 bases, with 18 bases between. This CDR3 has 15 residues. Germline V lookup: CDR1 DFQATT, CDR2 SNEGSKA (reference sequence). As DNA, the CDR3 is TGCAGTGCATCCGGGACTCTTACTTACACAGATACGCAGTATTTT. Translating it yields CSASGTLTYTDTQYF.

This clonotype was observed many times. V usage is TRBV4-3 and J usage is TRBJ2-1; TRBD1 agrees at 7 bases. Germline-derived CDR1 and CDR2 are LGHNA and YSLEER. Losses at the gene ends were 0 bases for V and 6 bases for J; bases not matched to a gene: 5. The length of the CDR3 is 15 residues. The CDR3 reads CASSQEGQAINEQFF. The DNA for the CDR3 is TGCGCCAGCAGCCAAGAAGGACAGGCAATCAATGAGCAGTTCTTC.

The chain links TRBV5-1 to TRBJ2-1, with 9 bases identical to TRBD1. CDR1 SGHRS and CDR2 YFSETQ come from the germline V gene. CDR3 length equals 18 residues. V dropped 1 base and J dropped 3; count of bases not matched to a gene: 11. The CDR3 protein is CASSLIGPGQGHYNEQFF. The CDR3 nucleotides are TGCGCCAGCAGCTTGATCGGACCGGGACAGGGCCACTACAATGAGCAGTTCTTC. The whole variable domain, remainder taken from reference TRBV5-1 and TRBJ2-1, is KAGVTQTPRYLIKTRGQQVTLSCSPISGHRSVSWYQQTPGQGLQFLFEYFSETQRNKGNFPGRFSGRQFSNSRSEMNVSTLELGDSALYLCASSLIGPGQGHYNEQFFGPGTRLTVL.

This chain links TRBV7-9 with TRBJ1-3, with a possible D match to TRBD1 (6 bases). The germline gives CDR1 SEHNR, CDR2 FQNEAQ (reference sequence). Trimming pared 5 bases from V and 5 bases from J, leaving 22 bases between. This CDR3 is 17 amino acids long. CDR3 region: CASSPPEGGRNRNTIYF. The CDR3 DNA follows: TGTGCCAGCAGCCCCCCCGAGGGGGGCAGAAACCGAAACACCATATATTTT.

This clonotype was picked up many times. This chain connects TRBV4-1 to TRBJ2-2; the match to TRBD2 covers 8 bases. This CDR3 comprises 20 residues. V shed 0 bases, J shed 5 bases, and the junction held 17 bases outside the gene matches. Germline CDR1 MGHRA, CDR2 YSYEKL. The chain's CDR3 is CASSQDLLPRRGERTGELFF. CDR3 in DNA: TGCGCCAGCAGCCAAGATCTTTTGCCCCGGCGGGGGGAGAGGACCGGGGAGCTGTTTTTT.

This clonotype was counted only a few times. V usage is TRBV12-5 and J usage is TRBJ2-2; 8 bases line up with TRBD1. The germline gives CDR1 LGHNT, CDR2 FRNRAP. CDR3 size: 16 residues. Germline trimming cut 6 bases from V and 0 bases from J; bases unmatched to any gene: 6. Here the CDR3 DNA reads TGTGCTAGTGGAATTCCGGGACAGGCGAACACCGGGGAGCTGTTTTTT. Protein: CASGIPGQANTGELFF.

This clonotype was detected a few times. The chain is built from TRBV4-1 and TRBJ1-1; TRBD1 matches at 8 bases. Germline V gives CDR1 MGHRA, CDR2 YSYEKL. The CDR3 extends over 16 amino acids. The J segment lost 0 bases and the V segment lost 4 bases, leaving 7 bases of the junction unmatched. CDR3 sequence: CASSLGTGYMNTEAFF. In DNA, the CDR3 is TGCGCCAGCAGCCTAGGGACAGGCTACATGAACACTGAAGCTTTCTTT.

The chain carries TRBV5-5 and TRBJ2-1; the match to TRBD1 covers 9 bases. The CDR3 spans 17 residues. Germline-derived CDR1 and CDR2 are SGHKS and YYEKEE (reference sequence). V lost 0 bases and J lost 4; bases outside the gene matches: 8. CDR3 bases: TGTGCCAGCAGCTTGGGGCTGGGACAGGGACCGTACAATGAGCAGTTCTTC. Translated: CASSLGLGQGPYNEQFF.

The sample holds many counts of this clonotype. The chain carries TRBV7-2 and TRBJ2-1; D remains unclear. The CDR3 runs 12 residues. Deletions cut 3 bases from V and 5 bases from J, with 5 bases between. Per germline, CDR1 SGHTA and CDR2 FQGNSA. The CDR3 here is CASSFLDNEQFF. The CDR3, as DNA: TGTGCCAGCAGCTTTTTGGACAATGAGCAGTTCTTC.

The chain combines TRBV7-6 with TRBJ1-2; 7 positions match TRBD1. V gave up 4 bases and J gave up 3 bases; unmatched junction bases: 8. Looked up from germline, CDR1 is SGHVS and CDR2 is FNYEAQ. This CDR3 is 15 amino acids long. CDR3: CASSSRQGIDYGYTF. Written as DNA, the CDR3 is TGTGCCAGCAGCTCACGACAGGGTATTGACTATGGCTACACCTTC.

This clonotype has more than one count but fewer than ten. This chain links TRBV15 with TRBJ1-1, with 8 bases that match TRBD1. With V trimmed by 1 base and J by 4 bases, 5 bases remained unmatched. CDR3 size: 15 residues. CDR1 LNHNV and CDR2 YYDKDF come from the germline V gene (reference sequence). The CDR3 nucleotides read TGTGCCACCAGCAGAGCCAGACAGGGGTCCACTGAAGCTTTCTTT. Protein: CATSRARQGSTEAFF.

This clonotype occurred many times. The rearrangement joins TRBV7-6 to TRBJ2-2; possible D gene TRBD2, 6 bases. The CDR3 totals 15 residues. The germline gives CDR1 SGHVS, CDR2 FNYEAQ. The ends were cut back, 4 bases at V and 2 bases at J, with 11 bases in the middle. The CDR3, as DNA: TGTGCCAGCAGCTCCCCGGGACTTAACACCGGGGAGCTGTTTTTT. Its translation: CASSSPGLNTGELFF.

The V and J genes are TRBV4-1 and TRBJ2-3; D is uncertain. V gave up 0 bases and J gave up 2 bases, with 9 bases separating them. The CDR3 contains 15 residues. In germline, CDR1 is MGHRA, CDR2 YSYEKL. The CDR3 coding sequence is TGCGCCAGCAGCCAAGAAGACGCCTCCACAGATACGCAGTATTTT. Its translation: CASSQEDASTDTQYF.

Remarks on this clonotype: An end of the junction differs from the germline gene, which may be a read error. This chain joins TRBV7-9 and TRBJ2-1, with D possibly TRBD1 on 8 matching bases. The CDR3 is made up of 17 amino acids. In germline, CDR1 is SEHNR, CDR2 FQNEAQ (reference sequence). The CDR3 nucleotides read TGTGTCAGCAGCTTAGCGGGTCGGCAGGGGGCGCGGGATGAGCAGTTCTTC. It codes for CVSSLAGRQGARDEQFF. Full variable domain (outside the CDR3, taken from reference TRBV7-9 and TRBJ2-1): DTGVSQNPRHKITKRGQNVTFRCDPISEHNRLYWYRQTLGQGPEFLTYFQNEAQLEKSRLLSDRFSAERPKGSFSTLEIQRTEQGDSAMYLCVSSLAGRQGARDEQFFGPGTRLTVL.

The J gene is TRBJ1-2, the V gene TRBV20-1; D is unresolved. The CDR3 is 16 amino acids. Trimming removed 0 bases at V and 4 bases at J, with 18 bases between. The germline V gene encodes CDR1 DFQATT and CDR2 SNEGSKA (reference sequence). The CDR3 bases are TGCAGTGCTAGAGATTGGACTGCCCCAGGTTTCTATGGCTACACCTTC. This sequence encodes CSARDWTAPGFYGYTF.

This chain uses TRBV6-5 with TRBJ1-2, with 7 bases lining up with TRBD1. Germline V CDR1 and CDR2: MNHEY, SVGAGI. This CDR3 contains 12 residues. After removal of 4 bases from V and 9 bases from J, the junction contained 5 bases not matched to a gene. The CDR3 DNA reads TGTGCCAGCAGTTCCGACAGGGTGCGCTACACCTTC. This encodes CASSSDRVRYTF.

The table lists this clonotype with a few counts. V usage is TRBV15 and J usage is TRBJ2-7, with a possible D match to TRBD1 (6 bases). Trimming shortened V by 1 base and J by 1 base, and 11 bases separated the two germline ends. The CDR3 extends over 15 amino acids. CDR1 LNHNV and CDR2 YYDKDF come from the germline V gene (reference sequence). The CDR3 loop reads CATSRVQGNSYEQYV. CDR3 DNA: TGTGCCACCAGCAGAGTCCAGGGGAATTCCTACGAGCAGTACGTC.

This clonotype appeared a few times. The chain links TRBV6-1 to TRBJ2-7; the D is unclear. Germline V gene lookup returns CDR1 MNHNS and CDR2 SASEGT. V gave up 5 bases and J gave up 1 base, with 9 bases separating them. The CDR3 runs to 13 residues. Here the CDR3 DNA reads TGTGCCAGCAGTCCGGACGTTTCCTACGAGCAGTACTTC. It codes for CASSPDVSYEQYF.

The sample holds a few counts of this clonotype. The V and J genes are TRBV4-1 and TRBJ2-5, with D uncertain. V lost 0 bases and J 5 bases, leaving 7 bases between the germline ends. This CDR3 has 13 residues. Germline CDR1 reads MGHRA; CDR2 reads YSYEKL. The CDR3 is CASSQDARETQYF. In DNA, the CDR3 is TGCGCCAGCAGCCAAGATGCAAGGGAGACCCAGTACTTC.

This clonotype was found a few times. The chain combines TRBV7-9 with TRBJ1-3; TRBD1 matches 9 bases. J lost 6 bases, V lost 6 bases, and 6 bases had no gene match. The CDR3 runs to 14 residues. CDR1 SEHNR and CDR2 FQNEAQ come from the germline V gene (reference sequence). The CDR3, as DNA: TGTGCCAGCAGAAAACAGGGGGCCGAAAACACCATATATTTT. Translated: CASRKQGAENTIYF. Full variable domain (rest looked up from reference TRBV7-9 and TRBJ1-3): DTGVSQNPRHKITKRGQNVTFRCDPISEHNRLYWYRQTLGQGPEFLTYFQNEAQLEKSRLLSDRFSAERPKGSFSTLEIQRTEQGDSAMYLCASRKQGAENTIYFGEGSWLTVV.